The 23 T cell receptor beta chains reported below all come from one sample, sequenced in a study of CD8 T cells in Susac syndrome. Random hexamers were used to reverse transcribe the RNA input (about 0.5 to 1 ug). Via MiXCR, TCRdb re-called the immunoSEQ multiplex PCR reads, giving one row per CDR3 protein. Counted here are 200,000 to 250,000 distinct CDR3 sequences, about 95% occurring once; the ten biggest clones make up 0.15%. The material sequenced was CD4+ T cells from PBMCs. The receptor set was obtained from a human donor with Susac syndrome.

This chain links TRBV5-1 with TRBJ2-1; TRBD2 matches 9 bases. V dropped 5 bases and J dropped 9; count of bases not matched to a gene: 21. Germline assignment: CDR1 SGHRS and CDR2 YFSETQ. This CDR3 is 18 amino acids long. CDR3 residues: CASSRAGTSLGGASEQFF. DNA of the CDR3: TGCGCCAGCAGTAGAGCCGGGACTAGCCTCGGGGGTGCCAGTGAGCAGTTCTTC.

The chain couples TRBV6-1 to TRBJ2-5, with a tentative D call TRBD1 (6 bases). V lost 8 bases to trimming and J lost 3 bases, with 19 bases between them. The germline CDR1 and CDR2 sequences are MNHNS and SASEGT. This CDR3 spans 15 amino acids. The CDR3 region has the DNA TGTGCCAGCGTGCTAGCACAGGGCGCGAAAGAGACCCAGTACTTC. As protein: CASVLAQGAKETQYF.

The rearrangement links TRBV28 to TRBJ2-7; 8 positions match TRBD1. Germline V gives CDR1 MDHEN, CDR2 SYDVKM. This CDR3 is 15 amino acids long. V was pared by 5 bases and J by 3 bases, with 9 bases of the junction left unmatched. The CDR3 spells CASSAAGTGFYEQYF. The CDR3 DNA reads TGTGCCAGCAGTGCCGCCGGGACAGGATTCTACGAGCAGTACTTC.

This chain links TRBV5-1 with TRBJ1-1; D call uncertain. V was pared by 0 bases and J by 1 base, with 4 bases between. CDR3 size: 13 residues. From germline, CDR1 is SGHRS and CDR2 YFSETQ. CDR3 coding DNA: TGCGCCAGCAGCTTGGCCCCGAACACTGAAGCTTTCTTT. It is translated as CASSLAPNTEAFF.

The V and J genes are TRBV5-4 and TRBJ2-7, with 8 bases matching TRBD2. This CDR3 region has 14 residues. The trim removed 4 bases at V and 2 bases at J, leaving 5 bases unmatched. Germline CDR1 and CDR2: SGHNT and YYREEE (reference sequence). This CDR3 reads CASSRTSQTYEQYF. CDR3 nucleotides: TGTGCCAGCAGCCGGACTAGCCAAACCTACGAGCAGTACTTC.

The chain has TRBV6-2 or TRBV6-3 and TRBJ2-7, with D perhaps being TRBD1 or TRBD2 (6 bases each). V lost 2 bases to trimming and J lost 5 bases, with 16 bases between them. Germline CDR1 MNHEY, CDR2 SVGEGT. The CDR3 extends over 15 amino acids. CDR3 residues: CASSYGRGRMDEQYF. CDR3 nucleotides: TGTGCCAGCAGTTACGGAAGGGGGAGGATGGACGAGCAGTACTTC.

J is TRBJ2-1 and V is TRBV20-1; 7 bases line up with TRBD2. From germline, CDR1 is DFQATT and CDR2 SNEGSKA (reference sequence). The trim removed 3 bases at V and 10 bases at J, leaving 15 bases unmatched. The length of the CDR3 is 15 residues. DNA of the CDR3: TGCAGTGCTAGCGATGAAGGACGGTGGGAGGGGGAGCAGTTCTTC. Protein: CSASDEGRWEGEQFF.

V is TRBV6-2 or TRBV6-3 and J is TRBJ1-5; D ambiguous. There are 15 residues in the CDR3. V was trimmed by 4 bases and J by 7 bases, leaving 17 bases between them. Germline CDR1 is MNHEY and CDR2 is SVGEGT. The CDR3 DNA is TGTGCCAGCAGTTCAGCCCTTGGGGAGATCCAGCCCCAGCATTTT. Amino acids: CASSSALGEIQPQHF.

V is TRBV7-9 and J is TRBJ1-1; tentative D call: TRBD1 (6 bases). CDR1 SEHNR and CDR2 FQNEAQ come from the germline V gene (reference sequence). The CDR3 covers 17 residues. Trimming pared 5 bases from V and 0 bases from J, leaving 19 bases between. DNA for the CDR3: TGTGCCAGCAGCCCGCACAGGGTTTGGGGCCTGAACACTGAAGCTTTCTTT. It specifies CASSPHRVWGLNTEAFF. The entire variable domain, with the rest obtained from reference TRBV7-9 and TRBJ1-1, is as follows: DTGVSQNPRHKITKRGQNVTFRCDPISEHNRLYWYRQTLGQGPEFLTYFQNEAQLEKSRLLSDRFSAERPKGSFSTLEIQRTEQGDSAMYLCASSPHRVWGLNTEAFFGQGTRLTVV.

V usage is TRBV30 and J usage is TRBJ1-4; 7 nucleotides align to TRBD1. This CDR3 contains 19 residues. V lost 3 bases, J lost 6 bases, and 22 bases stayed unmatched. Germline V gene lookup returns CDR1 GTSNPN and CDR2 SVGIG (reference sequence). In DNA, the CDR3 is TGTGCCTGGAGCGCGTTGCCGTCCGGGACAGATTTGAACTATGAAAAACTGTTTTTT. It codes for CAWSALPSGTDLNYEKLFF.

The chain joins TRBV4-2 to TRBJ2-3; 11 bases align to TRBD1. The CDR3 is 17 amino acids. Germline CDR1 and CDR2: LGHNA and YNFKEQ. V lost 1 base to trimming and J lost 0 bases; unmatched junction nucleotides: 3. CDR3 sequence (DNA): TGTGCCAGCAGCCAAGGTGGGACAGGGGGTAGCACAGATACGCAGTATTTT. As protein: CASSQGGTGGSTDTQYF.

The chain links TRBV27 to TRBJ2-6; 8 positions match TRBD1. There are 14 residues in the CDR3. Germline loops: CDR1 MNHEY, CDR2 SMNVEV (reference sequence). V shed 8 bases, J shed 4 bases, and the junction held 4 bases outside the gene matches. CDR3 sequence: CASGQGLGANVLTF. CDR3 DNA: TGTGCCAGCGGACAGGGCCTAGGGGCCAACGTCCTGACTTTC.

In regard to this clonotype: Mismatch with germline at one junction end may stem from a read error. This chain uses TRBV7-7 with TRBJ2-3; D is perhaps TRBD1 (6 bases). CDR1 SSHAT and CDR2 FNYEAQ come from the germline V gene (reference sequence). This CDR3 spans 14 amino acids. The CDR3 nucleotides read TGTGCTAGCAGCTTAGGACAGCCTACAGATACGCAGTATTTT. This codes for CASSLGQPTDTQYF.

The gene calls are TRBV4-3 and TRBJ1-1; weak D call: TRBD1 (5 bases). The CDR3 has 13 amino acids. Germline loops: CDR1 LGHNA, CDR2 YSLEER. The V and J ends lost 1 base and 4 bases respectively, with 7 bases between them. The DNA for the CDR3 is TGCGCCAGCAGCCAAGCAGGGCTCACTGAAGCTTTCTTT. It translates to CASSQAGLTEAFF.

The V gene is TRBV25-1, the J gene TRBJ2-7, with a weak D call TRBD2 (7 bases). The CDR3 length is 13 residues. Trimming shortened V by 1 base and J by 6 bases, and 10 bases separated the two germline ends. CDR1 and CDR2 (germline): MGHDK, SYGVNS. CDR3 loop: CASSELGGLEQYF. CDR3 nucleotide sequence: TGTGCCAGCAGTGAATTGGGGGGGCTCGAGCAGTACTTC.

This chain joins TRBV7-2 and TRBJ1-6; 7 bases line up with TRBD1. Looked up from germline, CDR1 is SGHTA and CDR2 is FQGNSA. V was pared by 0 bases and J by 5 bases, with 1 base of the junction left unmatched. The length of the CDR3 is 15 residues. The CDR3, as DNA: TGTGCCAGCAGCTTAGCGACAGGGAATAATTCACCCCTCCACTTT. This gives the protein CASSLATGNNSPLHF.

V is TRBV27 and J is TRBJ2-7; D is possibly TRBD2 (6 bases). CDR1 and CDR2 from the germline V gene are MNHEY and SMNVEV (reference sequence). This CDR3 region has 12 residues. The ends were cut back, 8 bases at V and 2 bases at J, with 10 bases in the middle. DNA for the CDR3: TGTGCCAGCCGGGACTCAGCCTACGAGCAGTACTTC. This codes for CASRDSAYEQYF.

This chain links TRBV6-2 or TRBV6-3 with TRBJ1-1; 8 bases match TRBD1. The CDR3 runs 13 residues. Germline V gene data show CDR1 as MNHEY and CDR2 as SVGEGT. V dropped 7 bases and J dropped 6; count of bases not matched to a gene: 7. CDR3: CASNLDRGPEAFF. CDR3 DNA sequence: TGTGCCAGCAACCTAGACAGGGGACCTGAAGCTTTCTTT.

The J gene is TRBJ1-3, the V gene TRBV9, with D hard to call. Germline V gene lookup returns CDR1 SGDLS and CDR2 YYNGEE. V gave up 1 base and J gave up 2 bases, with 7 bases separating them. The CDR3 loop spans 14 amino acids. Written as DNA, the CDR3 is TGTGCCAGCAGCGTAACCGGGCCTGGAAACACCATATATTTT. Translating gives CASSVTGPGNTIYF.

This sequence joins TRBV18 and TRBJ1-2, with 8 bases lining up with TRBD1. The CDR3 is 14 residues long. Unmatched junction bases numbered 4, after V lost 3 bases and J lost 4 bases. The germline CDR1 and CDR2 sequences are KGHSH and LQKENI. CDR3 in DNA: TGTGCCAGCTCACCTCAGGGGGCGCTCTATGGCTACACCTTC. Amino acid sequence: CASSPQGALYGYTF.

The genes are TRBV4-2 and TRBJ1-6; 7 nucleotides line up with TRBD1. Germline trimming cut 0 bases from V and 6 bases from J; bases unmatched to any gene: 14. Germline V gives CDR1 LGHNA, CDR2 YNFKEQ. The CDR3 sequence is 19 residues long. The CDR3 sequence is CASSQEPGGPGQTNSPLHF. Written as DNA, the CDR3 is TGTGCCAGCAGCCAAGAACCGGGGGGACCGGGACAGACTAATTCACCCCTCCACTTT.

The chain carries TRBV30 and TRBJ2-7, with 9 positions matching TRBD1. The CDR3 consists of 14 residues. Looked up from germline, CDR1 is GTSNPN and CDR2 is SVGIG (reference sequence). Unmatched junction bases numbered 14, after V lost 8 bases and J lost 6 bases. DNA of the CDR3: TGTGCCGCTTCGTCAGGGACAGGGTCCGCCGAGCAGTACTTC. This codes for CAASSGTGSAEQYF. Complete variable domain (other parts from reference TRBV30 and TRBJ2-7): SQTIHQWPATLVQPVGSPLSLECTVEGTSNPNLYWYRQAAGRGLQLLFYSVGIGQISSEVPQNLSASRPQDRQFILSSKKLLLSDSGFYLCAASSGTGSAEQYFGPGTRLTVT.

The chain has TRBV20-1 and TRBJ1-5; no clear D. Deletions cut 0 bases from V and 5 bases from J, with 8 bases between. The CDR3 runs to 13 residues. Germline loops: CDR1 DFQATT, CDR2 SNEGSKA (reference sequence). CDR3 protein: CSARDTWDQPQHF. The CDR3 DNA is TGCAGTGCTAGAGATACGTGGGATCAGCCCCAGCATTTT.